Shown below are 2 T cell receptor beta chains from a single sample sequenced in a study of human T cells and chemical hapten exposure. Sample time point: patch test 3, about 24 weeks after DPC sensitization. As for treatment: therapeutic diphenylcyclopropenone sensitization with weekly scalp DPC. TCRdb re-derived calls from the RACE reads in MiXCR, one entry per CDR3 protein. The sample carries 97,000 or so distinct CDR3 sequences, 25% to 35% recorded once. The sequencing here drew on whole blood, taken in connection with sensitization to the hapten diphenylcyclopropenone (DPC). The source of these receptors is a man in his forties with alopecia areata. Some clones in this sample may be carry-over from other donors' samples.

Written as DNA, the CDR3 is TGCAGCGCCGGCGGGGGAGGAGAGACCCAGTACTTC. It encodes CSAGGGGETQYF. V and J are TRBV29-1 and TRBJ2-5, with 7 bases aligning to TRBD2. The CDR3 loop spans 12 amino acids. The junction had 6 bases not matched to a gene; V was cut back by 7 bases and J by 4 bases. The germline gives CDR1 SQVTM, CDR2 ANQGSEA.

J is TRBJ2-1 and V is TRBV28, with D possibly being TRBD1 (6 bases). CDR3 length: 14 residues. Trimming left V 2 bases short and J 10 bases short, with 15 bases between. Germline V gives CDR1 MDHEN, CDR2 SYDVKM. The CDR3 region is CASSLVVRGREQFF. Here the CDR3 DNA reads TGTGCCAGCAGTTTAGTGGTCAGGGGTCGGGAGCAGTTCTTC.